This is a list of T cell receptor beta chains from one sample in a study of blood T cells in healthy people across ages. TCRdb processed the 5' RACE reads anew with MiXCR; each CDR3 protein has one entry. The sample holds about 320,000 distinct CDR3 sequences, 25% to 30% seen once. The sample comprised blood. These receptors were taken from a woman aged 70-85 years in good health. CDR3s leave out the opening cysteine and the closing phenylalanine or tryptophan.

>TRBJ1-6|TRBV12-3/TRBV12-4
ASSYTGTVNSPLH
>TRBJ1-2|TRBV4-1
ASSQAGRGPFEGYT
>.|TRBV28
ASSLTGAHYEQY
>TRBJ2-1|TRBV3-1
ASSQRTYNEQF
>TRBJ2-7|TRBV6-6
ASSYSIAVSEQY
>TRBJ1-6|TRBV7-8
ASSSTGVGYNSPLH
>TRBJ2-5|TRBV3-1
ASSQSGAQETQY
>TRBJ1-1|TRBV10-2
DSSRQGYTEAF
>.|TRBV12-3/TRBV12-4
ASSATSAVGEQF
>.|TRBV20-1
SAPDSTNNEQF
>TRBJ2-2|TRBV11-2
ASTLRSRGPPNTGELF
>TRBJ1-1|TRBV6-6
ASRGQAGVAEAF
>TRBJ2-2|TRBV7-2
ASPGGGELF
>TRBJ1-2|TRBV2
ASSTGGYGYT
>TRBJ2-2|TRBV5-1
ASSLAATGAGELF
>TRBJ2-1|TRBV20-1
SAQGLAAHEQF
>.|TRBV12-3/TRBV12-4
ASSLSTPSNNEQF